The following is a T cell receptor beta chain sequence with its context. These data come from a study of T cell changes during pregnancy in multiple sclerosis. The data were produced by immunoSEQ multiplex PCR, yet TCRdb's version contains in-frame clones alone and is incomplete. The data show 84,000 or so clones, less than 95% seen once. The V segment lost 2 bases and the J segment 3 bases; nucleotides outside the gene matches: 7. From germline, CDR1 is SGDLS and CDR2 YYNGEE. The CDR3 is made up of 16 amino acids. Sequenced here: peripheral blood, sampled in the third trimester of pregnancy. The rearrangement uses TRBV9 and TRBJ1-2; the match to TRBD1 covers 10 bases. The receptor comes from a female donor with multiple sclerosis, enrolled in a pregnancy study. The CDR3 spells CASSVHRDRGHYGYTF. The CDR3 region has the DNA TGTGCCAGCAGCGTCCACCGGGACAGGGGCCACTATGGCTACACCTTC.